Listed below are T cell receptor beta chains from one sample, sequenced in a study of cytomegalovirus exposure and HLA in healthy donors. Method: immunoSEQ multiplex PCR; TCRdb's copy keeps in-frame clones and lacks some. Of hundreds of thousands of clones in the sample, about three quarters are singletons; the top ten hold roughly 2.5%. Material for sequencing was PBMCs. The receptors shown here come from a woman in her sixties in good health and CMV-seropositive. Both conserved end residues are part of each CDR3.

V gene: TRBV4-2; CDR3 protein: CASSQVVDYEQYF
V gene: TRBV7-3; CDR3 protein: CASSLGTNYEQYF
V gene: TRBV9; CDR3 protein: CASSVEAQGIAFF
V gene: TRBV6-1; CDR3 protein: CASSEAAPRGTEAFF
V gene: TRBV6-6; CDR3 protein: CASSYSAGGLEQYF
V gene: TRBV18; CDR3 protein: CASSPQGRARTEAFF
V gene: TRBV9; CDR3 protein: CASSVGGGPKETQYF
V gene: TRBV9; CDR3 protein: CASSFRDRGFDEQYF
V gene: TRBV5-1; CDR3 protein: CASSLTSGFYEQYF
V gene: TRBV30; CDR3 protein: CAWSRGTGNTIYF
V gene: TRBV4-1; CDR3 protein: CASSPVGGTSYEQYF
V gene: TRBV5-5; CDR3 protein: CASSLDREYGYTF
V gene: TRBV10-3; CDR3 protein: CAISEYGQGISSTEAFF
V gene: TRBV5-1; CDR3 protein: CASSFDMSSGNTIYF
V gene: TRBV18; CDR3 protein: CASSPRDLNTEAFF
V gene: TRBV30; CDR3 protein: CAWAGRETQYF
V gene: TRBV6-5; CDR3 protein: CASSYSSQETQYF
V gene: TRBV7-2; CDR3 protein: CASSKSGTGVDYGYTF
V gene: TRBV5-4; CDR3 protein: CASALRGGPYLSSEQFF
V gene: TRBV6-5; CDR3 protein: CASSPTGYAEAFF
V gene: TRBV2; CDR3 protein: CASSLGRGPQETQYF
V gene: TRBV11-2; CDR3 protein: CASSSTSGVRTDTQYF
V gene: TRBV6-1; CDR3 protein: CASSSLQGWNEQFF
V gene: TRBV4-3; CDR3 protein: CASSLERTSGQETQYF
V gene: TRBV11-2; CDR3 protein: CASSLDPGWNTEAFF
V gene: TRBV5-1; CDR3 protein: CASKDTGAYEQYF
V gene: TRBV15; CDR3 protein: CATSRDRGAYGYTF
V gene: TRBV10-3; CDR3 protein: CAISVGGRGTYEQYF
V gene: TRBV18; CDR3 protein: CASSPGGGADEQYF
V gene: TRBV21-1; CDR3 protein: CAIFNMDSWGGGNQPQHF